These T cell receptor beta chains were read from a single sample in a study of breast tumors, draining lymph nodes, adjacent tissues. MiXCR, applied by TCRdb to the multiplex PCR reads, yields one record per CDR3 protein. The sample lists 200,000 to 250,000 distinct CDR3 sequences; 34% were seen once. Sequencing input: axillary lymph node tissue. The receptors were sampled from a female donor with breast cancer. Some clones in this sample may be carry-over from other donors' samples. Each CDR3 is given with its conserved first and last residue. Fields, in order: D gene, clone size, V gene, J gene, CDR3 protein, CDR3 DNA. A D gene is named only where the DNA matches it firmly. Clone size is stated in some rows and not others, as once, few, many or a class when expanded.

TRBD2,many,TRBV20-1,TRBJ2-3,CSAREGSGRSTDTQYF,TGCAGTGCTAGAGAGGGGAGCGGGAGGAGCACAGATACGCAGTATTTT
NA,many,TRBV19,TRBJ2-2,CASRAGTQNTGELFF,TGTGCCAGTAGAGCTGGGACACAGAACACCGGGGAGCTGTTTTTT
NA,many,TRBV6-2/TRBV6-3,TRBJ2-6,CASTPSGANVLTF,TGTGCCAGCACCCCCTCTGGGGCCAACGTCCTGACTTTC
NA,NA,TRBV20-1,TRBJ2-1,CSARAGDGTHNEQFF,TGCAGTGCTAGAGCCGGGGACGGGACCCACAATGAGCAGTTCTTC
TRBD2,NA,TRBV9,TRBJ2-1,CAQTSGGVHNEQFF,TGTGCCCAAACTAGCGGGGGGGTGCACAATGAGCAGTTCTTC
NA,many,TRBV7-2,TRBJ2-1,CASSLLAGFDEQFF,TGTGCCAGCAGCCTACTGGCAGGGTTCGATGAGCAGTTCTTC
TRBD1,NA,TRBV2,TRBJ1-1,CASSYDRVVNTEAFF,TGTGCCAGCAGTTACGACAGGGTCGTGAACACTGAAGCTTTCTTT
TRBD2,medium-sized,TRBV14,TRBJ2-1,CASSRTSGPYNEQFF,TGTGCCAGCAGCAGGACTAGCGGGCCCTACAATGAGCAGTTCTTC
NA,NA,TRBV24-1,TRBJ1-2,CATSGTPGQTSRNYGYTF,TGTGCCACCAGCGGAACGCCGGGACAAACGTCTAGGAACTATGGCTACACCTTC
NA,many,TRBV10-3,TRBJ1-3,CAITRGVGNTIYF,TGTGCCATCACCAGGGGCGTTGGAAACACCATATATTTT
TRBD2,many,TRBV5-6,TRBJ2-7,CASSLSSGGFKEQYF,TGTGCCAGCAGCTTGTCGTCGGGAGGGTTTAAGGAGCAGTACTTC
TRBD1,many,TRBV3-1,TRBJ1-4,CASSQDVPGTENEKLFF,TGTGCCAGCAGCCAAGACGTTCCCGGGACAGAGAATGAAAAACTGTTTTTT
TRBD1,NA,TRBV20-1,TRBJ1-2,CSAKPPGGYGYTF,TGCAGTGCTAAGCCTCCAGGGGGCTATGGCTACACCTTC
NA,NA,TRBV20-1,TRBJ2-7,CSARDRPYEQYF,TGCAGTGCTAGAGACCGCCCTTACGAGCAGTACTTC
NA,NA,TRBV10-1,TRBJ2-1,CASSEGLRDEQFF,TGCGCCAGCAGTGAGGGACTACGGGATGAGCAGTTCTTC
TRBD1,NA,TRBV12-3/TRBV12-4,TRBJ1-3,CASSCPYRRDRNAGNTIYF,TGTGCCAGCAGTTGCCCCTACCGCCGGGACAGGAATGCTGGAAACACCATATATTTT
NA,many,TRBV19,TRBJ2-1,CASSLASPRNNEQFF,TGTGCCAGTAGTCTGGCCTCCCCCCGGAACAATGAGCAGTTCTTC
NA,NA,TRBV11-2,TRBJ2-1,CASSLVWAGKEGEQFF,TGTGCCAGCAGCTTAGTGTGGGCGGGAAAAGAGGGTGAGCAGTTCTTC
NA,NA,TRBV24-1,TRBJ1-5,CATSDKQWGPLRAVLRAGHQHF,NA
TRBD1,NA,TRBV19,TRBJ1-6,CASSKQGQGQSPSPLHF,TGTGCCAGTAGTAAACAGGGACAGGGCCAAAGTCCTTCACCCCTCCACTTT
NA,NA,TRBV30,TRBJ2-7,CAWSVGPADEQYF,TGTGCCTGGAGTGTAGGGCCCGCGGACGAGCAGTACTTC
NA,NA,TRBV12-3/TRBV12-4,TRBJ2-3,CASSKTGQYF,TGTGCCAGCAGTAAGACGGGACAGTATTTT
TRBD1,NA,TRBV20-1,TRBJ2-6,CSARDSGGNVLTF,TGCAGTGCTAGAGATTCAGGGGGCAACGTCCTGACTTTC
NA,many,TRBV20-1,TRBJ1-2,CSVPQTNYGSTF,TGCAGTGTGCCACAGACTAACTATGGCTCCACCTTC
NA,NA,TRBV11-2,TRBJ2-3,CASGALTDTQYF,TGTGCCAGCGGGGCCCTCACAGATACGCAGTATTTT
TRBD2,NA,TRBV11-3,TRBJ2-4,CASSSGTSDNIQYF,TGTGCCAGCAGCTCCGGGACTAGCGACAACATTCAGTACTTC
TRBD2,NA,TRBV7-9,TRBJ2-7,CASSYSDSGSRDEQYF,TGTGCCAGCAGCTATTCAGACAGCGGGAGTCGCGACGAGCAGTACTTC
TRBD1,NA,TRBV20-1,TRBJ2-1,CSARGQGYNEQFF,TGCAGTGCTAGGGGACAGGGTTACAATGAGCAGTTCTTC
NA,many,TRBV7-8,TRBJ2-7,CASSLAEGGSYEQYF,TGTGCCAGCAGCTTAGCGGAGGGGGGTTCCTACGAGCAGTACTTC
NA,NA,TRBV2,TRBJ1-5,CASNPGGLAGGPWQETQHF,TGTGCCAGCAACCCCGGAGGGCTAGCGGGAGGGCCATGGCAAGAGACCCAGCATTTT